This T cell receptor beta chain was obtained from a study of cytomegalovirus exposure and HLA in healthy donors. Study-wide results and caveats: For cytomegalovirus status, the classifier reportedly gave diagnoses with high specificity and sensitivity. Roughly uniform depth of sequencing across donors was assumed in presence/absence analyses.

The V end was cut by 6 bases, the J end by 3 bases, with 9 bases between. Germline V gene lookup returns CDR1 MDHEN and CDR2 SYDVKM. The CDR3 has 12 residues. Worth noting for this clone: Its cognate antigen is unknown.

The PCR ran on 60 Vbeta and 13 Jbeta primers. Generated by immunoSEQ multiplex PCR, the TCRdb table keeps only in-frame clones and is missing some. The sample contains just under 95,000 clones, approximately 84% of which appear only once. Sequenced material: PBMCs. V is TRBV28 and J is TRBJ2-7; D uncertain. This TCR derives from a girl aged 2-10 years in good health and CMV-seropositive. The CDR3 DNA sequence: TGTGCCAGCAGGTCACGAGGCTACGAGCAGTACTTC. It specifies CASRSRGYEQYF. The entire variable domain, with the rest obtained from reference TRBV28 and TRBJ2-7, is as follows: DVKVTQSSRYLVKRTGEKVFLECVQDMDHENMFWYRQDPGLGLRLIYFSYDVKMKEKGDIPEGYSVSREKKERFSLILESASTNQTSMYLCASRSRGYEQYFGPGTRLTVT.